This TCR beta chain was sequenced for a study of CD8 T cells in ankylosing spondylitis. Findings and limits, study-wide: One TCR beta motif, made up of about 8 highly homologous variants, appeared characteristic of ankylosing spondylitis blood. Past research had described some motif variants in reactive arthritis synovial fluid and blood. Disease-linked clones had a CD8+ phenotype and relatively low frequency in peripheral blood.

The CDR3 length is 13 residues. The ends were cut back, 6 bases at V and 0 bases at J, with 8 bases in the middle. TCRdb re-called the 5' RACE reads with MiXCR, one entry per CDR3 protein. Of about 230,000 distinct CDR3 sequences in the sample, 8% to 10% were seen once. This clonotype has ten or more counts. Its antigen is unknown. The rearrangement links TRBV12-3 or TRBV12-4 to TRBJ2-5; a weak D match, TRBD1 (5 bases). This TCR was recovered from a female donor with ankylosing spondylitis or in good health (not recorded which). The sample taken for sequencing was blood, either unsorted or a sorted T cell fraction (not recorded which). The CDR3: CASSSGYQETQYF. DNA for the CDR3: TGTGCCAGCAGCTCAGGGTACCAAGAGACCCAGTACTTC.